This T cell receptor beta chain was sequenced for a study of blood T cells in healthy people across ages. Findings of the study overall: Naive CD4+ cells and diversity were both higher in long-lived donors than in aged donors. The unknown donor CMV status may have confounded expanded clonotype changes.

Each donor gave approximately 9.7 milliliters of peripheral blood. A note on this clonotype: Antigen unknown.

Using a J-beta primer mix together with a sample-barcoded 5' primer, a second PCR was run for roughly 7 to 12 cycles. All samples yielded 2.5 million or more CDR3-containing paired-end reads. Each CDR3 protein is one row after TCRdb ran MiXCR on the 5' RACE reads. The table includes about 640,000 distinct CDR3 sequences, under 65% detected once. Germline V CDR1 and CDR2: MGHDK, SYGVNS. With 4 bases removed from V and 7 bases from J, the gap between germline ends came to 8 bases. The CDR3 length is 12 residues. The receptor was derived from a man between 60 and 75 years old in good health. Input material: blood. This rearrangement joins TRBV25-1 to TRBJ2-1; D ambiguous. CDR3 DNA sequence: TGTGCCAGCAGTGGAGGCTGGAATGAGCAGTTCTTC. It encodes CASSGGWNEQFF.